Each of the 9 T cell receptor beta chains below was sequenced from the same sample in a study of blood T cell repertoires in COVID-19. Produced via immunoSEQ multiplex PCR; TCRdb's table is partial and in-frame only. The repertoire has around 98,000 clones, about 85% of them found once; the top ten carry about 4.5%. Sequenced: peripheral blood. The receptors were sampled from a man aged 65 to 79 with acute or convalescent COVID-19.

Here the CDR3 DNA reads TGTGCCAGCAGCTTAGCGGGGGGGCTATACAATGAGCAGTTCTTC. Its protein product is CASSLAGGLYNEQFF. The rearrangement joins TRBV7-3 to TRBJ2-1; 9 bases are a match to TRBD2. The CDR3 is 15 amino acids. V was clipped by 2 bases and J by 4 bases; unmatched bases: 3. Germline V gene sequence: CDR1 SGHTA, CDR2 FQGTGA.

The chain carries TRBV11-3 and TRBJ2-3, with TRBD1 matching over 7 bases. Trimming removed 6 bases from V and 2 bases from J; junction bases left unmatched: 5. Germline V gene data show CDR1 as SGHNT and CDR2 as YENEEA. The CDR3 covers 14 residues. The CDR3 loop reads CASRHRGSTDTQYF. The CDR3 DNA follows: TGTGCCAGCAGACACAGGGGATCCACAGATACGCAGTATTTT.

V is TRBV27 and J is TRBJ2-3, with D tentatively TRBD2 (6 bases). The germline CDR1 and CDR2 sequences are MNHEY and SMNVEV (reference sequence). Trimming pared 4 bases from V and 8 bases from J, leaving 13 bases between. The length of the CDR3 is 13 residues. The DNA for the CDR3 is TGTGCCAGCAGTTACGAGGGACTGGGTACGCAGTATTTT. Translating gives CASSYEGLGTQYF.

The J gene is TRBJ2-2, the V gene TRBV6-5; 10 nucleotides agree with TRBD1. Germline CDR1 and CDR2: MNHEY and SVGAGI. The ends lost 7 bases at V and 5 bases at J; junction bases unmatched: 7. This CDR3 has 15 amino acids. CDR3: CASKPGQGWTGELFF. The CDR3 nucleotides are TGTGCCAGCAAACCGGGACAGGGGTGGACCGGGGAGCTGTTTTTT.

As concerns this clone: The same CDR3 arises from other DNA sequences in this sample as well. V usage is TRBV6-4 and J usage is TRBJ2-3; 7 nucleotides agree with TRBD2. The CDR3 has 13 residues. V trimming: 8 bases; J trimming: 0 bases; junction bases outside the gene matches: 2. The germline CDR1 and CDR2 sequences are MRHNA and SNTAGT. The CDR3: CASSAGSTDTQYF. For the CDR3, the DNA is TGTGCCAGCTCAGCGGGGAGCACAGATACGCAGTATTTT.

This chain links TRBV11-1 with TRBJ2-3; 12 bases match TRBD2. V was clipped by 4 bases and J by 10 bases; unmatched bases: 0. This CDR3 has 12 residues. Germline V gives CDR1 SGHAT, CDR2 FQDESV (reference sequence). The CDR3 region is CASSSSGGAQYF. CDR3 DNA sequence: TGTGCCAGCAGCTCTAGCGGGGGGGCGCAGTATTTT. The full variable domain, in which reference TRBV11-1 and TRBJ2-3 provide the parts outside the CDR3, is EAEVAQSPRYKITEKSQAVAFWCDPISGHATLYWYRQILGQGPELLVQFQDESVVDDSQLPKDRFSAERLKGVDSTLKIQPAELGDSAMYLCASSSSGGAQYFGPGTRLTVL.

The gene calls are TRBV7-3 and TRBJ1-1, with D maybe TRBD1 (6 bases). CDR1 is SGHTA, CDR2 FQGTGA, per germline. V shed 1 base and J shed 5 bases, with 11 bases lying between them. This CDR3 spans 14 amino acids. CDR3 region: CASSLNGRGTEAFF. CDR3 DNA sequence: TGTGCCAGCAGCTTAAATGGCAGGGGAACTGAAGCTTTCTTT.

The CDR3 reads CASSEEGRVIDEQFF. As DNA, the CDR3 is TGTGCCAGCAGTGAAGAGGGGCGCGTAATCGATGAGCAGTTCTTC. This chain joins TRBV6-1 and TRBJ2-1; a possible D gene is TRBD1 (5 bases). The germline gives CDR1 MNHNS, CDR2 SASEGT. The CDR3 is 15 amino acids. Between the trimmed V and J ends, which lost 1 base and 8 bases, there was a span of 15 bases.

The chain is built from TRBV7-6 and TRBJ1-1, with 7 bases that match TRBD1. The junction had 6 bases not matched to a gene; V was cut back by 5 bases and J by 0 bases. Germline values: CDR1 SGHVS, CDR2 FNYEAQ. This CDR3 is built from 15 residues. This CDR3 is CASSLGQALNTEAFF. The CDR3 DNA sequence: TGTGCCAGCAGCCTAGGACAGGCGCTGAACACTGAAGCTTTCTTT. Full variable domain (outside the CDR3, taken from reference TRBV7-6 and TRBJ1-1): GAGVSQSPRYKVTKRGQDVALRCDPISGHVSLYWYRQALGQGPEFLTYFNYEAQQDKSGLPNDRFSAERPEGSISTLTIQRTEQRDSAMYRCASSLGQALNTEAFFGQGTRLTVV.